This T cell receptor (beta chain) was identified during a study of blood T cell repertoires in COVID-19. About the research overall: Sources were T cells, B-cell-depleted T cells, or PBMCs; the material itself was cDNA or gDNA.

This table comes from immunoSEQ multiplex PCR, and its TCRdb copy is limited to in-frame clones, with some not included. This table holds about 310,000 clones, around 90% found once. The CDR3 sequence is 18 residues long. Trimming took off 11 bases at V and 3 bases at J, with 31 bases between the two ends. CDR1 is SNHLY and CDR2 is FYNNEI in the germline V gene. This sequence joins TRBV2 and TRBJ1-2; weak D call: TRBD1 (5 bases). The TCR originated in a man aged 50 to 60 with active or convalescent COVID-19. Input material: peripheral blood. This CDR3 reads CAGFGALGIAKADYGYTF. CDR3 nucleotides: TGTGCCGGCTTTGGGGCTCTGGGGATCGCAAAGGCCGACTATGGCTACACCTTC.